The entry below gives a single TCR beta chain sequence along with its context. The data were produced by immunoSEQ multiplex PCR, yet TCRdb's version contains in-frame clones alone and is incomplete. The table has about 100,000 clones, 91% seen once. Trimming at V came to 2 bases and at J to 10 bases, leaving 1 base not matched to a gene. The CDR3 is 12 amino acids. The germline V gene has CDR1 GTSNPN and CDR2 SVGIG (reference sequence). This entry comes from a study of siplizumab effects on memory and regulatory T cells. Sequenced input: CD4+ T cells sorted from blood. The chain has TRBV30 and TRBJ1-6, with TRBD1 matching 8 bases. This receptor was identified in a human donor in good health. The CDR3 DNA is TGTGCCTGGAGTCGACAGGGGTCACCCCTCCACTTT. It codes for CAWSRQGSPLHF.